The TCR beta chain under discussion was sequenced for a study of cytomegalovirus exposure and HLA in healthy donors. Study details: One earlier analysis, a look at roughly 180 million T cells, found about 100 million unique TCR beta sequences. Regarding the study as a whole: Cytomegalovirus association was listed for under 200 TCR beta chains. The Asian-associated ancestry cluster reportedly had fewer N-insertions than the 666-donor mean in a later analysis.

Use of 60 Vbeta and 13 Jbeta primers characterized the PCR. Data came from immunoSEQ multiplex PCR; TCRdb stores just in-frame clones and leaves some out. With around 50,000 clones in the sample, the ten largest clones hold 11%. The CDR3 has 14 amino acids. Trimming cost V 5 bases and J 5 bases, with 16 bases left between them. CDR1 is LNHDA, CDR2 SQIVND, per germline (reference sequence). With regard to this clone: As yet, its antigen is unknown.

The source is a woman aged 50 to 65 in good health and CMV-seropositive. The rearrangement uses TRBV19 and TRBJ2-7, with D perhaps matching TRBD1 (5 bases). The sequencing input was PBMCs. CDR3: CASSPTRVFDEQYF. As DNA, the CDR3 is TGTGCCAGTAGTCCCACCAGGGTTTTCGACGAGCAGTACTTC.